Listed here are 9 T cell receptor beta chains from one sample, sequenced in a study of blood T cell repertoires in COVID-19. TCRdb's copy holds only in-frame clones and misses some; the assay was immunoSEQ multiplex PCR. The sample contains under 350,000 clones, 85% of which appear only once. Sequenced material: peripheral blood. The receptors here all came from a human donor in a cohort sampled during active COVID-19.

In its sample, this clone was seen once. The chain is built from TRBV6-5 and TRBJ2-3; 7 nucleotides line up with TRBD2. Germline V CDR1 and CDR2: MNHEY, SVGAGI. V was clipped by 7 bases and J by 3 bases; unmatched bases: 7. The CDR3 runs to 14 residues. The CDR3 nucleotides are TGTGCCAGCACCCTAGCGGACTTGACAGATACGCAGTATTTT. Protein sequence: CASTLADLTDTQYF.

This clone was detected only a few times. The chain uses TRBV3-1 (or the pseudogene TRBV3-2) and TRBJ1-5, with D maybe TRBD1 (6 bases). The CDR3 has 16 residues. Germline assignment: CDR1 LGHDT and CDR2 YNNKEL (reference sequence). Trimming cost V 0 bases and J 2 bases, with 11 bases left between them. Here the CDR3 DNA reads TGTGCCAGCAGCCAAGAGGGGGCGTCGGGCAATCAGCCCCAGCATTTT. The encoded protein is CASSQEGASGNQPQHF.

The sample holds one count of this clone. V is TRBV6-5 and J is TRBJ1-5, with TRBD1 matching 11 bases. Germline lookup yields CDR1 MNHEY and CDR2 SVGAGI. This CDR3 contains 15 residues. After removal of 5 bases from V and 3 bases from J, the junction contained 3 bases not matched to a gene. CDR3 DNA sequence: TGTGCCAGCAGTCGGACAGGGGGCGTCAATCAGCCCCAGCATTTT. Translation gives CASSRTGGVNQPQHF.

The rearrangement joins TRBV9 to TRBJ1-2; 11 bases agree with TRBD1. V lost 4 bases to trimming and J lost 3 bases; unmatched junction nucleotides: 5. The CDR3 is made up of 15 amino acids. Germline V lookup: CDR1 SGDLS, CDR2 YYNGEE. Written as DNA, the CDR3 is TGTGCCAGCAGCCCCCGGACAGGGGGCGACTATGGCTACACCTTC. Translation gives CASSPRTGGDYGYTF.

J is TRBJ1-1 and V is TRBV19; unclear D gene. Deletions cut 5 bases from V and 7 bases from J, with 14 bases between. Germline values: CDR1 LNHDA, CDR2 SQIVND (reference sequence). This CDR3 has 13 amino acids. CDR3 amino acids: CASSVRSPREAFF. The CDR3 nucleotides read TGTGCCAGTAGTGTGCGGAGTCCCCGTGAAGCTTTCTTT.

The chain couples TRBV5-5 to TRBJ2-1, with TRBD1 matching 8 bases. CDR1 SGHKS and CDR2 YYEKEE come from the germline V gene (reference sequence). The CDR3 loop spans 16 amino acids. J was trimmed by 5 bases and V by 0 bases; bases with no gene match: 7. This CDR3 reads CASSLDLGQAHNEQFF. CDR3 bases: TGTGCCAGCAGCTTGGATTTGGGACAGGCCCACAATGAGCAGTTCTTC. Based on the CDR3 plus reference TRBV5-5 and TRBJ2-1, the full variable domain is DAGVTQSPTHLIKTRGQQVTLRCSPISGHKSVSWYQQVLGQGPQFIFQYYEKEERGRGNFPDRFSARQFPNYSSELNVNALLLGDSALYLCASSLDLGQAHNEQFFGPGTRLTVL.

This clone was recorded a few times. This rearrangement joins TRBV7-9 to TRBJ1-1; 8 nucleotides line up with TRBD1. Germline V gene sequence: CDR1 SEHNR, CDR2 FQNEAQ (reference sequence). V lost 4 bases, J lost 4 bases, and 8 bases stayed unmatched. The CDR3 length is 15 residues. As DNA, the CDR3 is TGTGCCAGCAGCTCCACCAGGGGGCAGGGCACTGAAGCTTTCTTT. Translation: CASSSTRGQGTEAFF.

The chain uses TRBV7-2 and TRBJ1-5; 8 bases are shared with TRBD1. Germline V gives CDR1 SGHTA, CDR2 FQGNSA. The CDR3 contains 15 residues. J lost 7 bases, V lost 0 bases, and 5 bases had no gene match. The CDR3 coding sequence is TGTGCCAGCAGCTTAGCCCAGGGGGCTCGGCAGCCCCAGCATTTT. Amino acid sequence: CASSLAQGARQPQHF.

In its sample, this clone was seen once. In nucleotides, the CDR3 is TGTGCCAGGCTTGAAGAAAAATTACACTACGAGCAGTACTTC. This gives the protein CARLEEKLHYEQYF. This chain connects TRBV5-3 to TRBJ2-7; unclear D gene. TRBV5-3 is annotated as an ORF whose role is uncertain. With 8 bases removed from V and 3 bases from J, the gap between germline ends came to 18 bases. The CDR3 runs 14 residues.